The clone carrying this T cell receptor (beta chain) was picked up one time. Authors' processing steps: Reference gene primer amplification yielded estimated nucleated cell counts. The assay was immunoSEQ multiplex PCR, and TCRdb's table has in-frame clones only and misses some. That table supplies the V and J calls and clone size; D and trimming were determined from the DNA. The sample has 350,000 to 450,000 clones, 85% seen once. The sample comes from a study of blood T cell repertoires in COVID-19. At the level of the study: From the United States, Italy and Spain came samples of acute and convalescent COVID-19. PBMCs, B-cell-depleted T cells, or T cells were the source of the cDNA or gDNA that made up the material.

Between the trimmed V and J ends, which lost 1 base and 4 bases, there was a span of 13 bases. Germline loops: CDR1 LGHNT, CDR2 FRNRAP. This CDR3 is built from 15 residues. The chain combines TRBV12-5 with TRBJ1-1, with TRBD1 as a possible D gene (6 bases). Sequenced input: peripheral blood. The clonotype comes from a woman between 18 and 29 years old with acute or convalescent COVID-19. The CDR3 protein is CASGLALQGPTEAFF. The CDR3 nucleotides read TGTGCTAGTGGTTTGGCCTTACAGGGTCCCACTGAAGCTTTCTTT.